Each of the 27 T cell receptor beta chains below was sequenced from the same sample in a study of T cell repertoires in cytomegalovirus infection. MiXCR, run by TCRdb on the reads, gives a single entry per CDR3 protein. The sample contains 310,000 or so distinct CDR3 sequences, about 8.8% of which appear only once. Sequenced material: PBMCs. The receptors derive from a human donor in good health (CMV status not recorded). Some clones in this sample may be carry-over from other donors' samples.

This clonotype has at least ten counts. The V call is TRBV2, the J call TRBJ2-1, with a possible D match to TRBD2 (6 bases). The germline gives CDR1 SNHLY, CDR2 FYNNEI. The CDR3 has 15 residues. The V and J ends lost 0 bases and 3 bases respectively, with 9 bases between them. DNA of the CDR3: TGTGCCAGCAGTGAAGCAGCGGGCAACTACAATGAGCAGTTCTTC. This encodes CASSEAAGNYNEQFF.

This clonotype was seen only a few times. The V and J genes are TRBV28 and TRBJ2-5, with D tentatively TRBD1 or TRBD2 (5 bases each). V was shortened by 7 bases and J by 1 base, with 16 bases between the two germline ends. This CDR3 region has 15 residues. Germline V gene data show CDR1 as MDHEN and CDR2 as SYDVKM. Here the CDR3 reads CASTLRGATQETQYF. For the CDR3, the DNA is TGTGCCAGCACTCTCAGAGGGGCGACCCAAGAGACCCAGTACTTC.

The table lists this clonotype with many counts. This chain links TRBV2 with TRBJ1-2, with D perhaps TRBD1 (5 bases). This CDR3 comprises 13 residues. The germline V and J ends were trimmed by 6 bases and 8 bases, with 16 bases remaining between them. The germline V gene encodes CDR1 SNHLY and CDR2 FYNNEI. CDR3 bases: TGTGCCAGCAGAGGGACCCCCTCGGGCGGCTACACCTTC. This gives the protein CASRGTPSGGYTF.

This clonotype was counted ten times or more. The chain uses TRBV4-1 and TRBJ2-2, with D possibly matching TRBD1 (5 bases). The CDR3 extends over 14 amino acids. In germline, CDR1 is MGHRA, CDR2 YSYEKL. V lost 0 bases and J lost 7, with 9 bases in between. In DNA, the CDR3 is TGCGCCAGCAGCCAAGACCTAGGGGACGGGGAGCTGTTTTTT. This encodes CASSQDLGDGELFF.

Ten or more counts support this clonotype. J is TRBJ2-1 and V is TRBV12-3 or TRBV12-4; D remains unclear. Trimming left V 1 base short and J 6 bases short, with 7 bases between. The CDR3 is 13 residues long. CDR3 sequence: CASSLGLSNEQFF. CDR3 sequence (DNA): TGTGCCAGCAGTTTAGGACTTAGCAATGAGCAGTTCTTC.

Ten or more counts support this clonotype. The chain links TRBV20-1 to TRBJ2-7; D could derive from TRBD1 or TRBD2 (6 bases each). Trimming took off 6 bases at V and 0 bases at J, with 15 bases between the two ends. The germline gives CDR1 DFQATT, CDR2 SNEGSKA (reference sequence). This CDR3 spans 14 amino acids. This CDR3 is CSAASGASSYEQYV. CDR3 in DNA: TGCAGTGCAGCGTCGGGGGCGAGCTCCTACGAGCAGTACGTC.

The table lists this clonotype with many counts. V and J are TRBV7-3 and TRBJ1-1, with a possible D match to TRBD1 (5 bases). Deletions cut 5 bases from V and 7 bases from J, with 11 bases between. Germline values: CDR1 SGHTA, CDR2 FQGTGA. The CDR3 is 12 residues long. CDR3 sequence (DNA): TGTGCCAGCAGCCCTTTGGGGGGTGAAGCTTTCTTT. Translating it yields CASSPLGGEAFF.

This clonotype was detected a few times. V gene TRBV20-1 combines with J gene TRBJ2-3; 10 bases line up with TRBD2. The CDR3 has 12 amino acids. Germline V CDR1 and CDR2: DFQATT, SNEGSKA (reference sequence). The CDR3 is CSTSGEADTQYF. CDR3 sequence (DNA): TGCAGCACTAGCGGGGAGGCAGATACGCAGTATTTT.

This clonotype was recorded many times. The J gene is TRBJ1-4, the V gene TRBV7-2; D is ambiguous. The ends were cut back, 5 bases at V and 4 bases at J, with 8 bases in the middle. Germline CDR1 is SGHTA and CDR2 is FQGNSA. The CDR3 has 13 amino acids. CDR3 DNA sequence: TGTGCCAGCAGCGAACGTCGTAATGAAAAACTGTTTTTT. This encodes CASSERRNEKLFF.

In this sample, this clonotype turned up many times. The chain has TRBV6-2 or TRBV6-3 and TRBJ1-5; 8 bases align to TRBD1. V shed 2 bases, J shed 1 base, and the junction held 4 bases outside the gene matches. CDR1 and CDR2 from the germline V gene are MNHEY and SVGEGT. The CDR3 covers 16 residues. The CDR3 sequence: CASSYPRQGSNQPQHF. CDR3 coding DNA: TGTGCCAGCAGTTACCCCCGACAGGGGAGCAATCAGCCCCAGCATTTT.

This clonotype was counted ten times or more. For the CDR3, the DNA is TGCAGCGTTGAGGTTCAGGGGGCGCGATCTGAAGCTTTCTTT. Protein sequence: CSVEVQGARSEAFF. The chain recombines TRBV29-1 with TRBJ1-1; the match to TRBD1 covers 8 bases. This CDR3 contains 14 residues. Germline CDR1 SQVTM, CDR2 ANQGSEA. Trimming took 3 bases from V and 6 from J; bases not matched to a gene: 9.

This clonotype was detected ten times or more. CDR3 sequence reads: CASSESGLRKAFF. In DNA form, the CDR3 reads TGCGCCAGCAGTGAGTCCGGCCTGCGAAAAGCTTTCTTT. The rearrangement links TRBV10-1 to TRBJ1-1, with D hard to call. V was cut by 0 bases and J by 9 bases, with 11 bases left in between. The CDR3 is 13 residues long. Germline V gene data show CDR1 as WNHNN and CDR2 as SYGVQD (reference sequence).

This clonotype was counted a few times. The V call is TRBV20-1, the J call TRBJ1-1; tentatively, D is TRBD1 (5 bases). This CDR3 is built from 15 residues. From germline, CDR1 is DFQATT and CDR2 SNEGSKA (reference sequence). V lost 3 bases to trimming and J lost 0 bases, with 14 bases between them. The CDR3 protein is CSASLAGIVNTEAFF. CDR3 DNA sequence: TGCAGTGCTAGTCTTGCAGGGATCGTGAACACTGAAGCTTTCTTT.

In this sample, this clonotype turned up a few times. The DNA for the CDR3 is TGTGCCAGCAGCTTGGAAGGGGCCTACGAGCAGTACGTC. This gives the protein CASSLEGAYEQYV. This sequence joins TRBV5-4 and TRBJ2-7; weak D call: TRBD1 (5 bases). Germline V gives CDR1 SGHNT, CDR2 YYREEE (reference sequence). The CDR3 is 13 amino acids. Trimming took 0 bases from V and 2 from J, leaving 6 bases between them.

At least ten counts were recorded for this clonotype. This chain joins TRBV4-2 and TRBJ1-2; TRBD1 aligns across 11 bases. The germline V gene has CDR1 LGHNA and CDR2 YNFKEQ. Trimming removed 1 base from V and 1 base from J; junction bases left unmatched: 2. The CDR3 sequence is 16 residues long. CDR3 loop: CASSQVGTGGNYGYTF. For the CDR3, the DNA is TGTGCCAGCAGCCAAGTCGGGACAGGGGGTAACTATGGCTACACCTTC.

This clonotype was seen ten or more times. The V call is TRBV19, the J call TRBJ2-1; D is undetermined. The V gene lost 5 bases and the J gene lost 10 bases, with 15 bases spanning the gap. The CDR3 loop spans 13 amino acids. Per the germline V gene, CDR1 is LNHDA and CDR2 is SQIVND (reference sequence). The CDR3 DNA is TGTGCCAGTAGTTCCCCGGCGACACGGGAGCAGTTCTTC. This sequence encodes CASSSPATREQFF.

The chain carries TRBV19 and TRBJ2-5; tentatively, D is TRBD1 or TRBD2 (6 bases each). Germline CDR1 LNHDA, CDR2 SQIVND (reference sequence). V was cut by 4 bases and J by 5 bases, with 14 bases left in between. This CDR3 comprises 14 residues. For the CDR3, the DNA is TGTGCCAGTAGTACGACGGGGGCCCGGGAGACCCAGTACTTC. As protein: CASSTTGARETQYF.

In its sample, this clonotype was seen many times. The chain combines TRBV12-3 or TRBV12-4 with TRBJ2-1; D uncertain. CDR3 length: 13 amino acids. The V end was cut by 3 bases, the J end by 9 bases, with 12 bases between. CDR3 in DNA: TGTGCCAGCAGTTTGAACCCGGAATTTGAGCAGTTCTTC. Protein: CASSLNPEFEQFF.

V usage is TRBV2 and J usage is TRBJ2-1; D may be TRBD2 (6 bases). Trimming left V 6 bases short and J 9 bases short, with 6 bases between. CDR1 and CDR2 (germline): SNHLY, FYNNEI. CDR3 length equals 10 residues. The CDR3 region is CASRGGEQFF. As DNA, the CDR3 is TGTGCCAGCAGGGGGGGTGAGCAGTTCTTC. Full variable domain (outside the CDR3, taken from reference TRBV2 and TRBJ2-1): EPEVTQTPSHQVTQMGQEVILRCVPISNHLYFYWYRQILGQKVEFLVSFYNNEISEKSEIFDDQFSVERPDGSNFTLKIRSTKLEDSAMYFCASRGGEQFFGPGTRLTVL.

At least ten counts were recorded for this clonotype. This rearrangement joins TRBV12-3 or TRBV12-4 to TRBJ2-7; D tentatively fits TRBD1 or TRBD2 (5 bases each). V gave up 6 bases and J gave up 2 bases, with 14 bases separating them. CDR3 length equals 14 residues. The CDR3 reads CASSLGRPTYEQYF. For the CDR3, the DNA is TGTGCCAGCAGCTTGGGACGGCCCACCTACGAGCAGTACTTC.

There are many counts of this clonotype. This chain links TRBV25-1 with TRBJ2-3, with 8 bases lining up with TRBD2. The CDR3 consists of 17 residues. Trimming took 3 bases from V and 0 from J; bases not matched to a gene: 8. The germline V gene has CDR1 MGHDK and CDR2 SYGVNS. In DNA, the CDR3 is TGTGCCAGCAGTGATCCGACTAGCGCTCCTAGCACAGATACGCAGTATTTT. As protein: CASSDPTSAPSTDTQYF.

The chain uses TRBV6-5 and TRBJ2-1; the match to TRBD1 covers 11 bases. This CDR3 comprises 15 residues. J was trimmed by 6 bases and V by 2 bases; bases with no gene match: 3. Germline-derived CDR1 and CDR2 are MNHEY and SVGAGI. The DNA of the CDR3 is TGTGCCAGCAGTTACGGACAGGGGGCTCTCAATGAGCAGTTCTTC. This gives the protein CASSYGQGALNEQFF.

This clonotype was counted ten times or more. The V gene is TRBV6-2 or TRBV6-3, the J gene TRBJ2-3; 8 bases match TRBD2. The J segment lost 6 bases and the V segment lost 6 bases, leaving 11 bases of the junction unmatched. The germline CDR1 and CDR2 sequences are MNHEY and SVGEGT. This CDR3 is built from 15 residues. The CDR3 sequence is CASRRLASRGDTQYF. The CDR3 region has the DNA TGTGCCAGCAGGAGACTAGCGTCCCGAGGGGATACGCAGTATTTT.

This clonotype was observed at least ten times. V and J are TRBV11-1 and TRBJ2-2; D uncertain. The CDR3 is made up of 17 amino acids. CDR1 SGHAT and CDR2 FQDESV come from the germline V gene (reference sequence). Trimming took 4 bases from V and 0 from J, leaving 15 bases between them. The CDR3 DNA reads TGTGCCAGCAGCTGGTCTTTGGCAGGAGCGAACACCGGGGAGCTGTTTTTT. It yields the protein CASSWSLAGANTGELFF.

This clonotype was observed a handful of times. The rearrangement uses TRBV7-9 and TRBJ1-4; a weak D match, TRBD1 (6 bases). The V gene's germline CDR1 is SEHNR and CDR2 FQNEAQ (reference sequence). The CDR3 extends over 15 amino acids. V was pared by 5 bases and J by 2 bases, with 12 bases between. CDR3 sequence (DNA): TGTGCCAGCAGCCCGGGGGCGTCCACTAATGAAAAACTGTTTTTT. Its translation is CASSPGASTNEKLFF.

This clonotype was seen many times. The chain joins TRBV28 to TRBJ2-7, with TRBD1 matching over 9 bases. The CDR3 has 14 residues. The V gene end was trimmed by 5 bases and the J gene end by 2 bases; junction bases not matched to a gene: 4. The germline V gene has CDR1 MDHEN and CDR2 SYDVKM. The CDR3 here is CASSTGTGPYEQYV. In DNA, the CDR3 is TGTGCCAGCAGTACGGGGACAGGGCCCTACGAGCAGTACGTC.

The gene calls are TRBV6-5 and TRBJ1-1; TRBD1 matches 7 bases. CDR3 length: 20 amino acids. Germline CDR1 is MNHEY and CDR2 is SVGAGI. V was clipped by 0 bases and J by 4 bases; unmatched bases: 20. CDR3 sequence (DNA): TGTGCCAGCAGTTACTCGGGTCAAGAGACAGGGCTCTTTCCCGGCACTGAAGCTTTCTTT. Translation: CASSYSGQETGLFPGTEAFF.